This T cell receptor beta chain was sequenced in a study of blood T cell repertoires in COVID-19. Looking at the study overall: Nucleic acid was either cDNA or gDNA, and it came from T cells, B-cell-depleted T cells, or PBMCs.

Original analysis: The authors estimated nucleated cell counts from reference gene primer amplification. The table came from immunoSEQ multiplex PCR; TCRdb's copy has only in-frame clones and leaves some out. V, J and clone size were drawn from that table, and D and trimming were deduced from the DNA. The data contain 65,000 to 85,000 clones, over 75% of them singletons. Sequencing was done on a sample of peripheral blood. The TCR comes from a human donor in a cohort sampled during active COVID-19.

CDR3: CASSPHGSSGGDSYEQYF. As DNA, the CDR3 is TGCGCCAGCAGCCCACATGGGTCTAGCGGGGGGGATTCCTACGAGCAGTACTTC. The chain carries TRBV4-1 and TRBJ2-7; 12 bases match TRBD2. The CDR3 contains 18 residues. Germline V CDR1 and CDR2: MGHRA, YSYEKL. V was clipped by 4 bases and J by 1 base; unmatched bases: 11.